This TCR beta chain is from a study of CD8+ T cells in alopecia areata. Note on this clone: Other DNA sequences from this sample encode an identical CDR3 as well.

cDNA prepared by RNA extraction and subsequent reverse transcription served as the template for sequencing. TCRdb keeps only in-frame clones here, not all; method: immunoSEQ multiplex PCR. The sample holds 130,000 to 150,000 clones, roughly 44% seen once. The ends lost 4 bases at V and 2 bases at J; junction bases unmatched: 3. From germline, CDR1 is SGHRS and CDR2 YFSETQ. CDR3 size: 14 residues. This receptor was obtained from a human donor with alopecia areata. V is TRBV5-1 and J is TRBJ2-3; 8 bases line up with TRBD2. Material: CD4+ T cells sorted from blood. CDR3 region: CASSPGLATDTQYF. The DNA of the CDR3 is TGCGCCAGCAGCCCAGGACTAGCCACAGATACGCAGTATTTT.